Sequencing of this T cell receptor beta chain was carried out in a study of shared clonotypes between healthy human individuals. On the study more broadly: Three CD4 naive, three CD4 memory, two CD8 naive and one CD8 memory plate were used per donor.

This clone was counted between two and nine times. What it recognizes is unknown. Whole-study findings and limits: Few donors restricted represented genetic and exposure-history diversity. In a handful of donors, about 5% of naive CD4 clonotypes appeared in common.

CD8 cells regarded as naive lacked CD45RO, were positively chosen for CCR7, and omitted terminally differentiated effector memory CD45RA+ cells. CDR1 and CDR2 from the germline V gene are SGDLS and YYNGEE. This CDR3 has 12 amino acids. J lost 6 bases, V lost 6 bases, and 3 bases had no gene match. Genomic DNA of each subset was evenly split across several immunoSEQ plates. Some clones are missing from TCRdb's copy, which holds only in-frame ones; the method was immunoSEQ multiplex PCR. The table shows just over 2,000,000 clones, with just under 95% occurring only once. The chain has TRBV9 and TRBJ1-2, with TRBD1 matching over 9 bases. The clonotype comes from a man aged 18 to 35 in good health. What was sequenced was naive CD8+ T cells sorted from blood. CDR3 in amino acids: CASIGTGHGYTF. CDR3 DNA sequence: TGTGCCAGCATCGGGACAGGGCATGGCTACACCTTC.